This T cell receptor beta chain was documented in a study of identical twins (dated by TCRdb to 2016 to 2017). Context from the whole study: TCR alpha and beta repertoires from monozygotic twins, unrelated adults of various ages and cord blood were deep-sequenced to test whether fetal clonotypes persist. Replicate twin experiments were performed at different times using different library preparation protocols to rule out contamination.

This clonotype has only a few counts. This receptor's antigen is unknown. Base quality data are lacking; no much larger clone is found one base away. Findings and caveats that apply to the study as a whole: Zero-insertion analyses could be partly confounded by invariant T cells such as MAIT and iNKT, though diverse VJ usage argued against such confounding for most clonotypes. Because the same donors could not be followed over many years, the conclusions depended on cross-sectional statistical analysis. Fewer insertions were carried by abundant cord blood beta clonotypes, a similar but weaker trend appeared in young adult naive repertoires, and no such trend appeared in memory repertoires. Compared with coincidental sharing between unrelated individuals, an excess of low generation-probability sequences was observed among out-of-frame TCR alpha sequences shared between twins. Excess twin sharing in beta out-of-frame sequences was weaker because fewer shared sequences lowered the signal-to-noise ratio. In monozygotic twins, recombination models systematically underestimated out-of-frame TCR alpha sharing, but the models matched the sharing seen between unrelated individuals.

Trimmed from V: 4 bases; trimmed from J: 6 bases; junction bases lacking a gene match: 10. The CDR3 holds 15 amino acids from the cysteine to the phenylalanine. Only the CDR3 portion is preserved as DNA: 45 bases, with reading frame beginning at the first base. The germline V gene gives CDR1 as SGDLS and CDR2 as YYNGEE. Receptor amplification or capture employed 5' RACE. The instrument was an Illumina HiSeq 2000. Template switching added a universal primer binding site, and the final cDNA carried a unique molecular identifier that allowed TCR cDNA molecules to be counted accurately. First-strand cDNA for TCR alpha and beta chains was synthesized from specific primers in the conserved constant-segment region. Each cDNA library was double barcoded, with a SMART-Mk sample barcode plus Illumina barcodes, to control for contamination. TruSeq adapter sequences, together with Illumina sample barcodes, were added in two successive PCR steps. The TCR alpha and beta cDNA libraries were sequenced on the Illumina HiSeq platform using custom primers. Regarding the original processing steps: Raw reads were processed with MiGEC to extract unique molecular identifiers, and MiXCR was used to determine CDR3 positions. Recombination models were inferred per individual with the repgenHMM and IGoR tools using an EM algorithm. Shared clonotypes were analyzed with the tcR package in R, and sharing was normalized by the product of cloneset sizes. To study raw recombination without the effects of thymic and clonal selection, out-of-frame nonproductive sequences were analyzed. TCRdb reprocessed the public reads (quality trimming at Q25 with fastp, clone calling with MiXCR) and kept in-frame beta chains. Rows are combined by CDR3 protein, so each entry shows the most common genes and DNA. The V and J calls here are based on TCRdb, not the publication. This sample gives 450,000 or so distinct CDR3 sequences in total; about a fifth of them show up just once. Together, the top ten hold roughly 12% of the sample.

Every donor in the study was a healthy Caucasian. The researchers also sequenced three unrelated adults who were not twins: a male aged 18 to 30, a male aged 50 to 59, and a female aged 50 to 59. Using Miltenyi CD45RO+ enrichment and human naive T-cell isolation kits, memory (CD45RO+) and naive T cells were isolated from PBMC. Sequenced: naive T cells sorted from blood. This sample's cell subset or site label indicates: cells isolated with a human naive T-cell isolation kit. This receptor was taken from a middle-aged man in good health. This receptor chain uses TRBV9 and TRBJ2-4; a stretch of 7 junction bases matches TRBD2. The DNA reads TGTGCCAGCAGCTATCGCCCGGGCGGGGGAAACATTCAGTACTTC. Translated, it reads CASSYRPGGGNIQYF.